A selection of T cell receptor beta chains follows, all from one sample in a study of T cells after yellow fever vaccination. TCRdb redid the calling of the 5' RACE reads with MiXCR, one entry per CDR3 protein. This table has a few hundred thousand distinct CDR3 sequences, almost 4% appearing once. The input for sequencing was PBMCs, taken 5 days after the yellow fever booster vaccination. The origin of the receptors is a man aged 18 to 29 who received the YFV17D yellow fever vaccine. CDR3s include the opening cysteine and the closing phenylalanine or tryptophan. D genes are given only for firm matches. Size is stated for part of the rows, as once, few or many counts, or as a class when the clone is expanded.

TRBJ2-1	few	-	TRBV20-1	CSARDRLGGSGEQFF	TGCAGTGCTAGAGACCGTCTCGGGGGTTCTGGTGAGCAGTTCTTC
TRBJ2-1	few	-	TRBV6-5	CASSAPRVSLKGEQFF	TGTGCCAGCAGCGCGCCTCGGGTCTCGCTAAAAGGGGAGCAGTTCTTC
TRBJ2-7	-	-	TRBV5-8	CASSPQRHEQYF	TGTGCCAGCAGCCCCCAGAGGCACGAGCAGTACTTC
TRBJ2-1	-	-	TRBV4-3	CASSQVRSSYDEQFF	TGCGCCAGCAGCCAAGTCCGGAGTAGCTATGATGAGCAGTTCTTC
TRBJ2-1	many	TRBD2	TRBV10-3	CAISEPPAGGGGEQFF	TGTGCCATCAGTGAACCCCCAGCCGGGGGGGGCGGTGAGCAGTTCTTC
TRBJ1-1	few	TRBD1	TRBV18	CASSLDREGQAFF	TGTGCCAGCTCACTCGACAGGGAAGGGCAAGCTTTCTTT
TRBJ2-1	many	TRBD2	TRBV20-1	CSARDSGGINEQFF	TGCAGTGCTAGAGATAGCGGGGGGATCAATGAGCAGTTCTTC
TRBJ2-1	few	-	TRBV7-9	CASSLGASSSYNEQFF	TGTGCCAGCAGCTTAGGAGCGTCTAGCTCCTACAATGAGCAGTTCTTC
TRBJ2-5	many	-	TRBV4-2	CASSQDRGETQYF	TGTGCCAGCAGCCAAGACAGGGGAGAGACCCAGTACTTC
TRBJ1-3	-	-	TRBV15	CATSRDPPLTARLSGNTIYF	TGTGCCACCAGCAGAGATCCTCCATTGACAGCCCGCCTCTCTGGAAACACCATATATTTT
TRBJ2-3	many	-	TRBV7-8	CASSLARLAGTGDTQYF	TGTGCCAGCAGCTTAGCCAGGCTAGCGGGGACAGGAGATACGCAGTATTTT
TRBJ2-1	many	TRBD2	TRBV6-1	CASSEQAGGPSEQFF	TGTGCCAGCAGTGAACAGGCGGGGGGGCCGAGTGAGCAGTTCTTC
TRBJ1-2	few	TRBD1	TRBV10-3	CAISESPSDRGRKGYTF	TGTGCCATCAGTGAGTCCCCTTCTGACAGGGGACGTAAAGGCTACACCTTC
TRBJ1-1	few	TRBD1	TRBV30	CAWGQANTEAFF	TGTGCCTGGGGACAGGCGAACACTGAAGCTTTCTTT
TRBJ1-2	many	-	TRBV20-1	CSARGGYGYTF	TGCAGTGCCCGAGGGGGCTATGGCTACACCTTC
TRBJ2-5	many	TRBD1	TRBV10-3	CAIQETGSATQYF	TGTGCCATCCAGGAGACAGGGTCGGCGACCCAGTACTTC
TRBJ2-7	few	-	TRBV19	CASSRTRRGDEQYF	TGTGCCAGTAGTAGGACTCGTCGCGGGGACGAGCAGTACTTC
TRBJ1-3	few	-	TRBV5-1	CASSLDPRNTIYF	TGCGCCAGCAGCTTGGATCCCCGAAACACCATATATTTT
TRBJ1-6	few	-	TRBV5-1	CASSLSGHEVNNSPLHF	TGCGCCAGCAGCTTGTCCGGACACGAAGTTAATAATTCACCCCTCCACTTT
TRBJ1-5	few	-	TRBV5-5	CASSSTGQSNQPQHF	TGTGCCAGCAGCTCGACGGGCCAAAGCAATCAGCCCCAGCATTTT
TRBJ1-6	many	TRBD1	TRBV5-1	CASSPQGSYNSPLHF	TGCGCCAGCAGCCCACAGGGGTCCTATAATTCACCCCTCCACTTT
TRBJ2-1	many	TRBD2	TRBV6-5	CASCELAGEYNEQFF	TGTGCCAGCTGCGAACTAGCGGGGGAGTACAATGAGCAGTTCTTC
TRBJ1-1	many	-	TRBV6-5	CASSYGRRGNTEAFF	TGTGCCAGCAGTTACGGACGTAGGGGGAACACTGAAGCTTTCTTT
TRBJ2-1	few	-	TRBV5-1	CASSLPNSYNEQFF	TGCGCCAGCAGCTTGCCCAACTCCTACAATGAGCAGTTCTTC
TRBJ1-1	few	-	TRBV15	CATSRDRRLSYTEAFF	TGTGCCACCAGCAGAGATCGGAGGCTTTCTTACACTGAAGCTTTCTTT
TRBJ2-5	few	-	TRBV7-2	CATSRAETQYF	TGTGCCACCTCCAGGGCGGAGACCCAGTACTTC
TRBJ2-5	many	-	TRBV6-5	CASLYRIRVEETQYF	TGTGCCAGCCTTTATCGTATTAGGGTTGAAGAGACCCAGTACTTC
TRBJ2-2	many	-	TRBV5-1	CASSLGMGDTGELFF	TGCGCCAGCAGCTTGGGAATGGGAGACACCGGGGAGCTGTTTTTT
TRBJ1-1	-	-	TRBV29-1	CSVGLVGTEAFF	TGCAGCGTTGGCCTGGTAGGGACTGAAGCTTTCTTT
TRBJ1-2	few	-	TRBV29-1	CSVKLNYGYTF	TGCAGCGTCAAGCTTAACTATGGCTACACCTTC
TRBJ2-7	few	-	TRBV20-1	CSATRTGIGYEQYF	TGCAGTGCTACCCGGACGGGCATAGGCTACGAGCAGTACTTC
TRBJ1-4	many	-	TRBV14	CASSQDTSREKLFF	TGTGCCAGCAGCCAGGACACATCGCGTGAAAAACTGTTTTTT
TRBJ2-3	-	-	TRBV12-3/TRBV12-4	CASSLQIDTQYF	TGTGCCAGCAGTTTACAGATAGATACGCAGTATTTT
TRBJ1-4	few	-	TRBV18	CASSPTSQDSEKLFF	TGTGCCAGCTCACCGACATCTCAGGACAGCGAAAAACTGTTTTTT
TRBJ2-5	-	TRBD1	TRBV4-3	CASSQGTQGILETQYF	TGCGCCAGCAGCCAAGGAACACAGGGGATCCTCGAGACCCAGTACTTC
TRBJ2-5	many	TRBD2	TRBV3-1	CASSHYLAGGGETQYF	TGTGCCAGCAGCCACTACTTAGCGGGGGGCGGTGAGACCCAGTACTTC
TRBJ2-1	-	TRBD2	TRBV20-1	CSAADQRGYNEQFF	TGCAGTGCCGCCGATCAGCGGGGTTACAATGAGCAGTTCTTC
TRBJ1-1	-	-	TRBV12-3/TRBV12-4	CASSSYGGANTEAFF	TGTGCCAGCAGTTCTTATGGAGGGGCGAACACTGAAGCTTTCTTT